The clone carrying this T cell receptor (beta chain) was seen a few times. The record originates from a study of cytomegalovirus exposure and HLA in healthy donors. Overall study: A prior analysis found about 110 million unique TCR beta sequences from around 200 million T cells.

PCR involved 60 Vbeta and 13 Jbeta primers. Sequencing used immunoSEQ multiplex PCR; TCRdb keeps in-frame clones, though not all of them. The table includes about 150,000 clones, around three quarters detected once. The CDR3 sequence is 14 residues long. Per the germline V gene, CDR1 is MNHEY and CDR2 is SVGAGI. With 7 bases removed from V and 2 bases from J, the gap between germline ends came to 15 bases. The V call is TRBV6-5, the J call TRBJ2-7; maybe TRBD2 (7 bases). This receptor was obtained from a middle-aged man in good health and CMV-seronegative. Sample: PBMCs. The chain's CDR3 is CASTEGGAPYEQYF. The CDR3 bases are TGTGCCAGCACAGAGGGGGGGGCCCCCTACGAGCAGTACTTC.